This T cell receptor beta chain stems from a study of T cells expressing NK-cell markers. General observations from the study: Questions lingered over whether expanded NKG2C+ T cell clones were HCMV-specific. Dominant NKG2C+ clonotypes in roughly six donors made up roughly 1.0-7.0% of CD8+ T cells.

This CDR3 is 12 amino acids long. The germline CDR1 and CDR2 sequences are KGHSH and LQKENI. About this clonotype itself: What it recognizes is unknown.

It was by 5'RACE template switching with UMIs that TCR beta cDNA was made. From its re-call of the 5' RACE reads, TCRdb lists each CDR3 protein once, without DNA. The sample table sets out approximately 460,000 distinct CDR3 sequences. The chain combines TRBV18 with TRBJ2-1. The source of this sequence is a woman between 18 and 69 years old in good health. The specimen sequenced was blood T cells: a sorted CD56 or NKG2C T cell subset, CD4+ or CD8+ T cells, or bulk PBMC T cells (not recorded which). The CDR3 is CASSPTSYEQFF.